This TCR beta chain appears in the sequencing data of a study of CD8+CD57+ T cells in acquired aplastic anemia. Overall study: Sorted CD4+ and CD8+ cells yielded DNA averaging about 2.9 ug.

Genomic DNA served as template for TCR beta VDJ and CDR3 profiling. TCRdb reprocessed the reads via MiXCR and lists one record per CDR3 protein. The data show 150,000 to 200,000 distinct CDR3 sequences, around 50% seen once. For sequencing, patients were chosen who had shown expansion of CD8+CD57+ cells by flow cytometry. Sequenced sample: sorted CD4+, CD8+, or CD8+CD57+ T cells (not recorded which) from PBMCs. This TCR was sampled from a human donor with aplastic anemia.

CDR3 in amino acids: CASSLGAVVVAYNEQFF. The CDR3 nucleotides are TGTGCCAGCAGCTTAGGGGCCGTGGTGGTCGCCTACAATGAGCAGTTCTTC. The chain uses TRBV11-2 and TRBJ2-1; D gene unclear. Trimming pared 1 base from V and 2 bases from J, leaving 15 bases between. Germline CDR1 reads SGHAT; CDR2 reads FQNNGV. This CDR3 region has 17 residues.